What follows are 24 T cell receptor beta chains derived from one specimen sequenced in a study of PD-L1 blockade in urothelial cancer. The protocol was immunoSEQ multiplex PCR, while the TCRdb copy is restricted to in-frame clones and leaves out a portion. The sample contains under 35,000 clones, around 86% of which appear only once. The sample here was PBMCs, taken around atezolizumab (anti-PD-L1) treatment. Receptor source: a man in his fifties or sixties with urothelial cancer.

V gene TRBV4-1 combines with J gene TRBJ2-1; maybe TRBD1 (5 bases). V lost 6 bases, J lost 0 bases, and 12 bases lay in between. This CDR3 has 15 residues. The V gene's germline CDR1 is MGHRA and CDR2 YSYEKL. CDR3 bases: TGCGCCAGCAGATATACAGGAAGCTCCTACAATGAGCAGTTCTTC. This gives the protein CASRYTGSSYNEQFF.

The V gene is TRBV23-1, the J gene TRBJ2-7; a weak D match, TRBD1 (7 bases). TRBV23-1 has ORF status, its function being uncertain. Deletions cut 0 bases from V and 0 bases from J, with 15 bases between. This CDR3 region has 17 residues. CDR3 nucleotides: TGCGCCAGCAGTCAATCGCTTGCAGGGGGGAGCTCCTACGAGCAGTACTTC. Translation gives CASSQSLAGGSSYEQYF.

This clone was seen a few times. This chain joins TRBV29-1 and TRBJ2-1, with D possibly TRBD2 on 6 matching bases. V was clipped by 6 bases and J by 4 bases, with 10 bases between them. The germline CDR1 and CDR2 sequences are SQVTM and ANQGSEA. CDR3 length: 12 amino acids. In nucleotides, the CDR3 is TGCAGCGTGGGGGGACGGTACAATGAGCAGTTCTTC. It codes for CSVGGRYNEQFF.

The chain is built from TRBV7-8 and TRBJ2-7; TRBD1 aligns across 7 bases. Germline-derived CDR1 and CDR2 are SGHVS and FQNEAQ. Trimming removed 5 bases from V and 2 bases from J; junction bases left unmatched: 3. CDR3 length equals 13 residues. The DNA of the CDR3 is TGTGCCAGCAGCGGGGACAGAACCTACGAGCAGTACTTC. Amino acids: CASSGDRTYEQYF.

This chain connects TRBV5-1 to TRBJ2-5; D not certain. Germline V gene lookup returns CDR1 SGHRS and CDR2 YFSETQ. V shed 1 base and J shed 0 bases, with 7 bases lying between them. The CDR3 extends over 14 amino acids. Here the CDR3 reads CASSLLPYQETQYF. CDR3 sequence (DNA): TGCGCCAGCAGCTTGCTCCCGTACCAAGAGACCCAGTACTTC.

The chain employs TRBV5-8 and TRBJ1-4; 10 bases are shared with TRBD1. This CDR3 has 15 residues. V shed 0 bases, J shed 4 bases, and the junction held 0 bases outside the gene matches. Germline V gives CDR1 SGHTS, CDR2 YDEGEE. CDR3 protein: CASSLGDRGNEKLFF. The CDR3 nucleotides are TGTGCCAGCAGCTTGGGGGACAGGGGTAATGAAAAACTGTTTTTT.

Details on this clone: One junction end disagrees with the germline gene, perhaps due to a read error. CDR3 sequence (DNA): TGTGCTAGCAGCCTTAGCGGGGGCACAGATACGCAGTATTTT. As protein: CASSLSGGTDTQYF. The chain uses TRBV7-7 and TRBJ2-3, with 8 bases fitting TRBD2. Germline CDR1 and CDR2: SSHAT and FNYEAQ (reference sequence). CDR3 length equals 14 residues.

This clone was observed once. CDR3 sequence: CASSEYGESSYNSPLHF. The CDR3 bases are TGTGCCAGCAGTGAATACGGAGAGAGCTCCTATAATTCACCCCTCCACTTT. The chain recombines TRBV6-1 with TRBJ1-6; D unclear. Trimming shortened V by 2 bases and J by 0 bases, and 11 bases separated the two germline ends. CDR1 and CDR2 from the germline V gene are MNHNS and SASEGT. This CDR3 has 17 residues.

The rearrangement links TRBV28 to TRBJ1-2, with a tentative D call TRBD1 (6 bases). The CDR3 is made up of 14 amino acids. V dropped 6 bases and J dropped 1 base, with 12 bases sitting between them. CDR1 and CDR2 from the germline V gene are MDHEN and SYDVKM. The CDR3 region has the DNA TGTGCCAGCAGAAGACAGGTTTTTAACTATGGCTACACCTTC. Amino acids: CASRRQVFNYGYTF.

The chain recombines TRBV6-5 with TRBJ2-7; possibly TRBD1 for D (6 bases). The germline V and J ends were trimmed by 4 bases and 2 bases, with 12 bases remaining between them. The CDR3 totals 14 residues. Looked up from germline, CDR1 is MNHEY and CDR2 is SVGAGI. The CDR3 region is CASSSPGQAYEQYF. Here the CDR3 DNA reads TGTGCCAGCAGTTCCCCGGGACAAGCCTACGAGCAGTACTTC.

The chain joins TRBV19 to TRBJ1-2, with D maybe TRBD1 (6 bases). Germline V gene lookup returns CDR1 LNHDA and CDR2 SQIVND (reference sequence). The CDR3 runs to 15 residues. Trimming stripped 5 bases from V and 8 bases from J, with 21 bases between. CDR3 sequence reads: CASSPLGGLPGGYTF. The CDR3 region has the DNA TGTGCCAGTAGTCCCCTGGGGGGGCTACCGGGGGGCTACACCTTC.

The table lists this clone with a count of one. The V and J genes are TRBV2 and TRBJ1-1; 9 bases are shared with TRBD1. Trimming at V came to 8 bases and at J to 5 bases, leaving 6 bases not matched to a gene. The germline V gene has CDR1 SNHLY and CDR2 FYNNEI. The CDR3 contains 13 residues. CDR3 sequence (DNA): TGTGCCAGCGGGAGGACAGGGGAGACTGAAGCTTTCTTT. It translates to CASGRTGETEAFF. Full variable domain (remainder filled in from reference TRBV2 and TRBJ1-1): EPEVTQTPSHQVTQMGQEVILRCVPISNHLYFYWYRQILGQKVEFLVSFYNNEISEKSEIFDDQFSVERPDGSNFTLKIRSTKLEDSAMYFCASGRTGETEAFFGQGTRLTVV.

V usage is TRBV5-1 and J usage is TRBJ2-5; 9 bases map to TRBD2. V gave up 1 base and J gave up 1 base; unmatched junction bases: 8. The CDR3 has 17 residues. The germline CDR1 and CDR2 sequences are SGHRS and YFSETQ. CDR3 protein: CASSLMGGGAIQETQYF. The CDR3 bases are TGCGCCAGCAGCTTGATGGGCGGGGGGGCGATCCAAGAGACCCAGTACTTC.

J is TRBJ2-3 and V is TRBV5-1; TRBD2 matches at 9 bases. The germline V gene has CDR1 SGHRS and CDR2 YFSETQ. The CDR3 runs to 16 residues. V lost 5 bases and J lost 0; bases outside the gene matches: 7. CDR3 DNA: TGCGCCAGCAGTCGAGCGGGGGGTATCAGCACAGATACGCAGTATTTT. Translating it yields CASSRAGGISTDTQYF.

CDR3 sequence reads: CASSYFRGPTEAFF. The CDR3 coding sequence is TGTGCCAGCAGTTATTTCAGGGGGCCCACTGAAGCTTTCTTT. The chain combines TRBV6-5 with TRBJ1-1; 8 bases match TRBD1. Looked up from germline, CDR1 is MNHEY and CDR2 is SVGAGI. This CDR3 comprises 14 residues. The junction had 4 bases not matched to a gene; V was cut back by 3 bases and J by 4 bases.

CDR3 nucleotides: TGTGCCAGTAGTATTACGACAGGGGCTTACGAGCAGTACTTC. Protein product: CASSITTGAYEQYF. The chain joins TRBV19 to TRBJ2-7, with TRBD1 matching over 8 bases. The CDR3 spans 14 residues. V was pared by 3 bases and J by 4 bases, with 5 bases of the junction left unmatched. Germline V gene sequence: CDR1 LNHDA, CDR2 SQIVND (reference sequence).

The chain joins TRBV5-1 to TRBJ2-2; TRBD1 matches 9 bases. The V segment lost 4 bases and the J segment 1 base; nucleotides outside the gene matches: 8. This CDR3 is built from 17 residues. CDR1 and CDR2 (germline): SGHRS, YFSETQ. CDR3 protein: CASSPYPGQGNTGELFF. As DNA, the CDR3 is TGCGCCAGCAGCCCATATCCGGGACAGGGGAACACCGGGGAGCTGTTTTTT.

J is TRBJ2-1 and V is TRBV18; a weak D match, TRBD2 (6 bases). The CDR3 totals 12 residues. Looked up from germline, CDR1 is KGHSH and CDR2 is LQKENI. V lost 5 bases and J 9 bases, leaving 11 bases between the germline ends. The CDR3, as DNA: TGTGCCAGCTCATTACAGACTAGTGAGCAGTTCTTC. This gives the protein CASSLQTSEQFF.

J is TRBJ1-5 and V is TRBV7-9; 9 nucleotides agree with TRBD1. Trimming removed 3 bases from V and 2 bases from J; junction bases left unmatched: 14. CDR3 length: 19 residues. Looked up from germline, CDR1 is SEHNR and CDR2 is FQNEAQ (reference sequence). The CDR3 DNA reads as TGTGCCAGCAGCTTCGCCCCCGGACAGGGGTTGAGTGGCAATCAGCCCCAGCATTTT. Translation gives CASSFAPGQGLSGNQPQHF.

V and J are TRBV7-9 and TRBJ2-1; 7 positions match TRBD1. The germline V gene has CDR1 SEHNR and CDR2 FQNEAQ (reference sequence). This CDR3 comprises 17 residues. V was pared by 5 bases and J by 1 base, with 11 bases of the junction left unmatched. DNA of the CDR3: TGTGCCAGCAGCCTCCCCCGGACAGGATCGTCCTACAATGAGCAGTTCTTC. This sequence encodes CASSLPRTGSSYNEQFF.

The V and J genes are TRBV27 and TRBJ2-7; a possible D gene is TRBD1 (7 bases). Trimming removed 5 bases at V and 7 bases at J, with 24 bases between. The CDR3 is made up of 16 amino acids. Germline assignment: CDR1 MNHEY and CDR2 SMNVEV (reference sequence). CDR3 protein: CASSPSWGDSSGEQYF. The CDR3 DNA is TGTGCCAGCAGTCCCAGCTGGGGGGACAGTTCTGGGGAGCAGTACTTC.

CDR3 bases: TGCGCCAGCAGCTTGAAGGGAGCGGACTCCTACGAGCAGTACTTC. Encoded protein: CASSLKGADSYEQYF. The chain is built from TRBV5-1 and TRBJ2-7; D is perhaps TRBD2 (5 bases). The germline V and J ends were trimmed by 1 base and 0 bases, with 11 bases remaining between them. The CDR3 covers 15 residues. The germline CDR1 and CDR2 sequences are SGHRS and YFSETQ.

As to this clone: The junction and the germline gene differ at one end; a read error may be behind it. The V and J genes are TRBV7-7 and TRBJ2-7; the match to TRBD2 covers 8 bases. CDR3 size: 13 residues. Germline-derived CDR1 and CDR2 are SSHAT and FNYEAQ (reference sequence). CDR3 sequence reads: CASSLVGGDEQYF. Written as DNA, the CDR3 is TGTGCTAGCAGCTTAGTCGGGGGGGACGAGCAGTACTTC.

The chain carries TRBV6-6 and TRBJ2-3, with D possibly TRBD2 on 5 matching bases. CDR1 and CDR2 from the germline V gene are MNHNY and SVGAGI (reference sequence). CDR3 length equals 12 residues. Deletions cut 0 bases from V and 15 bases from J, with 13 bases between. DNA for the CDR3: TGTGCCAGCAGTTACTCTAAGGCGGAGGTATATTTT. It translates to CASSYSKAEVYF.